This T cell receptor (beta chain) derives from a study of vaccination and CD4 T cells after COVID-19. The treatment is: approximately nine-day PBMC culture with coronavirus spike peptide pools or control peptides (ViraFEST assay). ViraFEST grew antigen-specific T cells using peptide pools, then sequenced TCRs. V lost 3 bases, J lost 2 bases, and 8 bases lay in between. This CDR3 is built from 12 residues. Germline CDR1 GTSNPN, CDR2 SVGIG (reference sequence). This clonotype showed up just a few times. No antigen is known for it. The Oncomine TCR Beta short-read assay sequenced DNA from cultured CD4+ T cells. Scientists extracted genomic DNA from CD4+ T cells grown in culture. From the PCR reads, TCRdb called clonotypes with MiXCR, one entry per CDR3 protein. Of 9,000 to 10,000 distinct CDR3 sequences listed, 30% to 45% were seen once; the top ten hold roughly a sixth.

The chain recombines TRBV30 with TRBJ2-7; D could derive from TRBD1 or TRBD2 (5 bases each). The sample consisted of CD4+ T cells from blood, cultured in vitro. This sequence was found in a human donor who had recovered from COVID-19. The CDR3 sequence: CAWSRGPYEQYF. The DNA for the CDR3 is TGTGCCTGGAGCCGGGGACCCTACGAGCAGTACTTC.